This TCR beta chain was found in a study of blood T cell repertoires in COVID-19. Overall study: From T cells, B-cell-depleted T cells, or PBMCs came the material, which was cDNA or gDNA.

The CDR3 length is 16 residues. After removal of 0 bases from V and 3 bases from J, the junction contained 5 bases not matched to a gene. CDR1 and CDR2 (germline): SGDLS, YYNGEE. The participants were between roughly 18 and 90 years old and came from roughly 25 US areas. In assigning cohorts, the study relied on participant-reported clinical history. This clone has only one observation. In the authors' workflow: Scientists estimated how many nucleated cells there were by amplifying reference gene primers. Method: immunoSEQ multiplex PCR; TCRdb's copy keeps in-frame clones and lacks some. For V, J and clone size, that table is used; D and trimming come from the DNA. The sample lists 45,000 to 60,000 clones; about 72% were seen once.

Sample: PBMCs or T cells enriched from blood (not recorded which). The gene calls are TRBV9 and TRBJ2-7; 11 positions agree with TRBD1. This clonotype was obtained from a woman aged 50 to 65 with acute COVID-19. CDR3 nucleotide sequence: TGTGCCAGCAGCGTAGGGACAGGGGGCTATGACTACGAGCAGTACTTC. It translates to CASSVGTGGYDYEQYF.